The present TCR beta chain was sequenced within a study of blood T cell repertoires in COVID-19. Across the whole study: The study drew acute and convalescent COVID-19 samples from the United States, Italy and Spain.

Per the authors' pipeline: Reference gene primer amplification yielded estimated nucleated cell counts. Data came from immunoSEQ multiplex PCR; TCRdb stores just in-frame clones and leaves some out. The D gene and trimming were derived from the DNA, and the V and J assignments and clone size from that table. The sample records 70,000 to 95,000 clones, around 94% being singletons. Losses at the gene ends were 10 bases for V and 0 bases for J; bases not matched to a gene: 11. The CDR3 has 16 residues. Germline loops: CDR1 SEHNR, CDR2 FQNEAQ (reference sequence). This rearrangement joins TRBV7-9 to TRBJ2-3, with 9 bases fitting TRBD1. Sequenced: peripheral blood. This clonotype originated in a woman aged 60-75 years with active COVID-19. CDR3 in amino acids: CAIPDRGNPSTDTQYF. CDR3 coding DNA: TGTGCCATCCCGGACAGGGGAAACCCAAGCACAGATACGCAGTATTTT.